These 21 T cell receptor beta chains share one sample of origin, sequenced in a study of post-analysis software for immune sequencing data. Notes on the study in general: In patients, about 5 TRBV segments were more frequent than in controls, with TRBV5-6, TRBV5-1 and TRBV20-1 among them.

These receptors lack a known antigen. Unique molecular identifiers tagged the TCR beta cDNA libraries. One entry per CDR3 protein, called by TCRdb with MiXCR from the PCR reads. The table shows 750,000 to 950,000 distinct CDR3 sequences, with 46% occurring only once. The sequencing sample was made of blood. These TCRs come from a girl aged 5-17 years with multiple sclerosis.

This clonotype came up a few times. The J gene is TRBJ2-1, the V gene TRBV29-1; possibly TRBD2 for D (8 bases). The J call may be wrong; the DNA end is better matched by TRBJ2-7. This CDR3 contains 16 residues. CDR1 is SQVTM and CDR2 is ANQGSEA in the germline V gene. CDR3 bases: TGCAGCGTTGAGCAGGGGGATGGTAGCGGGAAGTACGAGCAGTACTTC. Translated: CSVEQGDGSGKYEQYF.

The chain combines TRBV4-2 with TRBJ2-3; D possibly corresponds to TRBD2 (6 bases). Germline CDR1 LGHNA, CDR2 YNFKEQ. V was cut by 0 bases and J by 2 bases, with 6 bases left in between. The CDR3 consists of 14 residues. DNA of the CDR3: TGTGCCAGCAGCCAAGAGGACTACACAGATACGCAGTATTTT. This codes for CASSQEDYTDTQYF.

This clonotype was picked up one time. The gene calls are TRBV12-3 or TRBV12-4 and TRBJ1-5; D gene unclear. V lost 3 bases and J 2 bases, leaving 20 bases between the germline ends. The CDR3 is 18 amino acids. CDR3 bases: TGTGCCAGCAGTTTCCCTCGCCCGAGAAGATATTGCAATCAGCCCCAGCATTTT. Encoded protein: CASSFPRPRRYCNQPQHF.

This chain uses TRBV20-1 with TRBJ2-7; D possibly matches TRBD1 or TRBD2 (5 bases each). Germline-derived CDR1 and CDR2 are DFQATT and SNEGSKA (reference sequence). Trimming removed 6 bases from V and 2 bases from J, with 14 bases in between. This CDR3 contains 13 residues. In DNA, the CDR3 is TGCAGTGCCACTAGGGACGGGGCCTACGAGCAGTACTTC. It codes for CSATRDGAYEQYF.

With regard to this clonotype: Relative to the germline gene, one junction end is altered; a read error may explain this. This chain connects TRBV5-1 to TRBJ2-4; D possibly uses TRBD1 or TRBD2 (5 bases each). Germline CDR1 reads SGHRS; CDR2 reads YFSETQ. The CDR3 has 14 residues. The CDR3 loop reads CASSLDGGLNTQYF. In DNA form, the CDR3 reads TGCGCCAGCAGCTTGGATGGGGGATTAAACACTCAGTACTTC.

The chain employs TRBV20-1 and TRBJ2-2, with a weak D call TRBD2 (7 bases). Germline CDR1 DFQATT, CDR2 SNEGSKA (reference sequence). This CDR3 has 17 amino acids. The V gene lost 1 base and the J gene lost 5 bases, with 20 bases spanning the gap. The CDR3 nucleotides read TGCAGTGCTAGAGTGTCAGGGCGAGAGGGGGGGACCGGGGAGCTGTTTTTT. Its translation: CSARVSGREGGTGELFF.

This chain connects TRBV28 to TRBJ1-2; no firm D call. CDR1 is MDHEN, CDR2 SYDVKM, per germline. The CDR3 spans 13 residues. V was clipped by 7 bases and J by 5 bases, with 14 bases between them. The CDR3, as DNA: TGTGCCAGCACCCCGGGTGGGGAATATGGCTACACCTTC. Translating it yields CASTPGGEYGYTF.

This chain links TRBV29-1 with TRBJ2-4; tentative D call: TRBD1 (6 bases). The DNA end is a closer match to TRBJ2-7, so the J assignment may be wrong. The length of the CDR3 is 12 residues. The germline V gene has CDR1 SQVTM and CDR2 ANQGSEA. The CDR3 spells CSVGAGDGEQYF. Here the CDR3 DNA reads TGCAGCGTTGGGGCAGGGGACGGCGAGCAGTACTTC.

The chain joins TRBV29-1 to TRBJ2-1; possible D gene TRBD1, 6 bases. CDR3 length equals 18 residues. Germline loops: CDR1 SQVTM, CDR2 ANQGSEA. Trimming removed 7 bases from V and 2 bases from J, with 27 bases in between. For the CDR3, the DNA is TGCAGCGCCGAGATTAACGCGGGCCCTAGGGGGACCTACAATGAGCAGTTCTTC. It specifies CSAEINAGPRGTYNEQFF.

The rearrangement uses TRBV5-5 and TRBJ2-7; TRBD2 matches at 8 bases. The V gene's germline CDR1 is SGHKS and CDR2 YYEKEE (reference sequence). V lost 6 bases and J lost 3; bases outside the gene matches: 20. The CDR3 has 18 amino acids. Written as DNA, the CDR3 is TGTGCCAGCACCGACCTGACAGGAGCCCGGGAGGGAGACTACGAGCAGTACTTC. It is translated as CASTDLTGAREGDYEQYF.

This rearrangement joins TRBV6-5 to TRBJ1-2; the D gene is possibly TRBD1 (6 bases). Trimming pared 6 bases from V and 8 bases from J, leaving 13 bases between. Germline V gene sequence: CDR1 MNHEY, CDR2 SVGAGI. The CDR3 has 12 amino acids. CDR3 in amino acids: CASRTQGYGYTF. The CDR3 bases are TGTGCCAGCAGAACACAGGGTTACGGCTACACCTTC.

The chain combines TRBV18 with TRBJ2-3, with 9 bases fitting TRBD2. The germline V gene has CDR1 KGHSH and CDR2 LQKENI. The CDR3 has 13 amino acids. The J segment lost 4 bases and the V segment lost 9 bases, leaving 5 bases of the junction unmatched. The CDR3 nucleotides are TGTGCCAGTGAGACTAGCGGATCAGATACGCAGTATTTT. This gives the protein CASETSGSDTQYF.

This clonotype has more than one count but fewer than ten. The chain employs TRBV14 and TRBJ2-3; D not resolved. Germline values: CDR1 SGHDN, CDR2 FVKESK. The germline V and J ends were trimmed by 4 bases and 4 bases, with 9 bases remaining between them. The CDR3 sequence is 13 residues long. The DNA for the CDR3 is TGTGCCAGCAGCCCAGGATGGGCAGATACGCAGTATTTT. Translating it yields CASSPGWADTQYF.

The V call is TRBV27, the J call TRBJ2-7, with D perhaps TRBD1 (5 bases). The CDR3 contains 15 residues. Looked up from germline, CDR1 is MNHEY and CDR2 is SMNVEV (reference sequence). The V gene lost 7 bases and the J gene lost 1 base, with 17 bases spanning the gap. Here the CDR3 reads CASTRLRDGSYEQYF. CDR3 DNA: TGTGCCAGCACCCGACTCAGGGATGGATCCTACGAGCAGTACTTC.

The table lists this clonotype with a few counts. The J gene is TRBJ1-6, the V gene TRBV20-1; no clear D gene. The V gene lost 8 bases and the J gene lost 13 bases, with 30 bases spanning the gap. The length of the CDR3 is 16 residues. CDR1 DFQATT and CDR2 SNEGSKA come from the germline V gene (reference sequence). The CDR3 sequence: CSSYSGRREISSPLHF. CDR3 sequence (DNA): TGCAGTTCCTACTCGGGTAGGAGAGAGATAAGTTCGCCCCTCCACTTT.

V usage is TRBV6-5 and J usage is TRBJ1-2, with D unclear. This CDR3 comprises 15 residues. Trimming shortened V by 0 bases and J by 4 bases, and 12 bases separated the two germline ends. The germline V gene has CDR1 MNHEY and CDR2 SVGAGI. This CDR3 reads CASSYSGEGGYGYTF. As DNA, the CDR3 is TGTGCCAGCAGTTACTCCGGGGAAGGTGGCTATGGCTACACCTTC.

This clonotype was observed a few times. This chain connects TRBV6-2 or TRBV6-3 to TRBJ2-1; D perhaps matches TRBD2 (6 bases). Deletions cut 7 bases from V and 5 bases from J, with 15 bases between. This CDR3 has 14 residues. Germline V gives CDR1 MNHEY, CDR2 SVGEGT. CDR3 in amino acids: CASTQTSSHNEQFF. CDR3 in DNA: TGTGCCAGCACCCAGACTAGTTCCCACAATGAGCAGTTCTTC.

The sample holds a few counts of this clonotype. The V call is TRBV20-1, the J call TRBJ2-7, with a tentative D call TRBD1 (5 bases). Germline-derived CDR1 and CDR2 are DFQATT and SNEGSKA (reference sequence). The CDR3 totals 17 residues. Trimming removed 3 bases at V and 1 base at J, with 22 bases between. In DNA, the CDR3 is TGCAGTGCTAGCGGTTCAAGGGGCCAGAGGTGGTCCTACGAGCAGTACTTC. It yields the protein CSASGSRGQRWSYEQYF.

The chain couples TRBV30 to TRBJ2-7, with 7 bases fitting TRBD1. Germline assignment: CDR1 GTSNPN and CDR2 SVGIG (reference sequence). J gave up 2 bases and V 5 bases, and 3 bases lay outside the gene matches. The CDR3 is 12 residues long. The CDR3 loop is CAWVQGTYEQYF. The CDR3 region has the DNA TGTGCCTGGGTACAGGGGACCTACGAGCAGTACTTC.

J is TRBJ2-4 and V is TRBV27, with D perhaps assigned TRBD1 or TRBD2 (5 bases each). The assigned J gene may be wrong: the sequence end matches TRBJ2-7 better. Germline V gene lookup returns CDR1 MNHEY and CDR2 SMNVEV (reference sequence). The CDR3 covers 14 residues. CDR3 protein: CASSCGGGTYEQYF. The CDR3, as DNA: TGTGCCAGCAGTTGTGGTGGGGGAACCTACGAGCAGTACTTC.

The V and J genes are TRBV29-1 and TRBJ2-3; tentative D call: TRBD1 (6 bases). V was cut by 5 bases and J by 1 base, with 19 bases left in between. Per the germline V gene, CDR1 is SQVTM and CDR2 is ANQGSEA. CDR3 size: 16 residues. The CDR3 sequence is CSVQGKALIRTDTQYF. The CDR3 DNA reads as TGCAGCGTTCAGGGGAAAGCCCTAATTCGCACAGATACGCAGTATTTT.